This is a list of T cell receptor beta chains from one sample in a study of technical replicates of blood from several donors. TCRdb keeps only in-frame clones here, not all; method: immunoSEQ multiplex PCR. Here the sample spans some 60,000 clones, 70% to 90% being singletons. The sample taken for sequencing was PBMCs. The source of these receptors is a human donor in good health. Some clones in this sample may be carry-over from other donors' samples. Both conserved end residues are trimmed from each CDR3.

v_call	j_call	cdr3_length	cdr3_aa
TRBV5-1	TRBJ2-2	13	ASSPTSGRTGELF
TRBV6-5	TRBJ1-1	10	ASSYRGGSAF
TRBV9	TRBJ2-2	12	ASSVTGYTGELF
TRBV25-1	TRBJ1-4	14	ASSGGQGGTNEKLF
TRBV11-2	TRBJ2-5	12	ASSLQNRAETQY
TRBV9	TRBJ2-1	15	ASSVGLAGGKDNEQF
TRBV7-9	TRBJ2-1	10	ASSLSAAGQF
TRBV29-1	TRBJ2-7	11	SARQGSSYEQY
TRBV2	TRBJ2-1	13	ASVLTGEQYNEQF
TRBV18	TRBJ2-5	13	ASSPGPKDQETQY
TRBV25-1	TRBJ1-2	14	ASSESGQAYDYGYT
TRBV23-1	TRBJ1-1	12	ASSRKGHRSEAF
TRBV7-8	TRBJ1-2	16	ASRSDVLRQGVTYGYT
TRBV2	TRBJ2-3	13	ASSERLTSTDTQY
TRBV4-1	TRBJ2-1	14	ASSQDLGTGGNEQF
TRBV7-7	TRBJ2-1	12	ASSPHEHYNEQF
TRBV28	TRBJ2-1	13	ASSFGGSPPNEQF
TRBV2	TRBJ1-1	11	ARTGLGNTEAF
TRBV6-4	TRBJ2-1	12	ASSSTGEVREQF
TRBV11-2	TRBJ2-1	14	ASSFRADSSFNEQF
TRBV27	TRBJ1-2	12	ASRGTGKNYGYT
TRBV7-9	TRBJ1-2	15	ASSYHSGTGPNYGYT
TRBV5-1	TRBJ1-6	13	ASRYQQGAGSPLH
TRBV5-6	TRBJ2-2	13	ASSKASGRAVELF
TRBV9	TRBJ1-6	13	ASSPGQGINSPLH
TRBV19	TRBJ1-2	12	ATTMGQGLYGYT
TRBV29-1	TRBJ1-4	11	SVLGQGDEKLF
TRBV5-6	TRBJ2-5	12	ASLGLAGEETQY
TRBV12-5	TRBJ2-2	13	ASGLRLTFTGELF
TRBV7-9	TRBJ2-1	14	ASSDLTSGSSNEQF
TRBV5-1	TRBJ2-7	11	ASSPDSSYEQY
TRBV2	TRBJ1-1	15	ASGFTLRGGTNTEAF
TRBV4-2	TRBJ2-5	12	ASSPAGVRETQY
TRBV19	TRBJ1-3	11	ASGGTSGNTIY
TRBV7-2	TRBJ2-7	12	ASSFSGTGNEQY
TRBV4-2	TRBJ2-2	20	ASSRQSPTGTSGRAGTGELF
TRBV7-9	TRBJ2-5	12	ASSARTVQETQY
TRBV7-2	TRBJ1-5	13	ASSLFADSNQPQH
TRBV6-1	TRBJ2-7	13	ASLRSSGGTYEQY
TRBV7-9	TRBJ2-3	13	ASSLGGLGADTQY
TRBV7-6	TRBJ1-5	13	ASSVRDRDNQPQH
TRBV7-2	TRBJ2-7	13	ASSLGPGTEYEQY
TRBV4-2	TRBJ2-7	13	ASSQDGDRGSEQY
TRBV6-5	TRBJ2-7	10	ASSTVRGEQY
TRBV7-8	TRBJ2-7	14	ASSLARRLSRGEQY
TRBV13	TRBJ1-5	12	ASSLGRINQPQH
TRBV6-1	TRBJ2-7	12	ASSESLSSYEQY